This entry describes one T cell receptor (beta chain). Its antigen remains unknown. The CDR3 runs to 14 residues. Looked up from germline, CDR1 is SEHNR and CDR2 is FQNEAQ (reference sequence). The ends were cut back, 1 base at V and 9 bases at J, with 10 bases in the middle. These data originate in a study of cytomegalovirus exposure and HLA in healthy donors. Regarding the study as a whole: Across donors, most TCRs were seen rarely, yet some public ones were widespread. According to the study, 160 or so TCR beta chains were cytomegalovirus-associated.

From the 120-subject validation cohort, which was separate from the approximately 700-subject first cohort, the donors were drawn. Sequencing was performed with immunoSEQ multiplex PCR; in TCRdb, only in-frame clones are kept and a portion is missing. The sample holds 250,000 to 400,000 clones; over 75% are singletons and the top ten take roughly 0.88%. The receptor was isolated from a man under 40 in good health and CMV-seronegative. The genes are TRBV7-9 and TRBJ1-6; D not resolved. Sequenced: PBMCs. CDR3 bases: TGTGCCAGCAGCTTAGATCCCCCGTCTTCACCCCTCCACTTT. It specifies CASSLDPPSSPLHF.